This T cell receptor (beta chain) emerged from a study of blood T cell repertoires in COVID-19. For the study at large: Collection of acute and convalescent COVID-19 samples took place in the United States, Italy and Spain.

The CDR3 totals 15 residues. The germline V gene encodes CDR1 MNHEY and CDR2 SVGAGI. The V segment lost 11 bases and the J segment 5 bases; nucleotides outside the gene matches: 11. Method: immunoSEQ multiplex PCR; TCRdb's copy keeps in-frame clones and lacks some. Of over 200,000 clones in the sample, around nine tenths were seen once. The specimen was peripheral blood. The chain links TRBV6-5 to TRBJ1-6; 8 positions match TRBD1. The receptor's source is a man between 60 and 75 years old who had recovered from COVID-19. CDR3 sequence (DNA): TGTGCCGGGGGGACGGGACAGGCAAATAATTCACCCCTCCACTTT. Amino acids: CAGGTGQANNSPLHF.